The 9 T cell receptor beta chains reported below all come from one sample, sequenced in a study of blood T cell repertoires in COVID-19. Assay used: immunoSEQ multiplex PCR; TCRdb lists only in-frame clones, some missing. The sample holds approximately 360,000 clones, around 87% seen once. The sequencing input was peripheral blood. The origin of the receptors is a man aged 18 to 30 with active or convalescent COVID-19.

This clone was seen only once. The chain employs TRBV5-8 and TRBJ2-3, with 8 bases fitting TRBD2. The CDR3 sequence is 15 residues long. The J segment lost 0 bases and the V segment lost 4 bases, leaving 4 bases of the junction unmatched. CDR1 SGHTS and CDR2 YDEGEE come from the germline V gene. For the CDR3, the DNA is TGTGCCAGCAGCGCCGGGACTAGAAGCACAGATACGCAGTATTTT. Amino acid sequence: CASSAGTRSTDTQYF.

This clone came up once. V is TRBV5-1 and J is TRBJ2-3, with TRBD2 identical over 10 bases. Trimming removed 4 bases from V and 5 bases from J; junction bases left unmatched: 10. CDR3 length: 16 amino acids. CDR1 and CDR2 from the germline V gene are SGHRS and YFSETQ. For the CDR3, the DNA is TGCGCCAGCAGCAGCCCTCCGGGACTAGCGTTAGATACGCAGTATTTT. This sequence encodes CASSSPPGLALDTQYF.

This chain links TRBV25-1 with TRBJ2-1, with 7 bases lining up with TRBD2. The V segment lost 5 bases and the J segment 9 bases; nucleotides outside the gene matches: 10. Germline V gene sequence: CDR1 MGHDK, CDR2 SYGVNS. The CDR3 contains 14 residues. For the CDR3, the DNA is TGTGCCAGCAGTCTCCCCGGGACTAAGGTTGAGCAGTTCTTC. Its protein is CASSLPGTKVEQFF.

The J gene is TRBJ1-4, the V gene TRBV4-1; 7 positions agree with TRBD1. This CDR3 spans 18 amino acids. J was trimmed by 3 bases and V by 2 bases; bases with no gene match: 12. Per the germline V gene, CDR1 is MGHRA and CDR2 is YSYEKL. The DNA of the CDR3 is TGCGCCAGCAGCCAATTCTCCCTGTCCGGGACAGCTAATGAAAAACTGTTTTTT. Translating gives CASSQFSLSGTANEKLFF.

The chain carries TRBV5-6 and TRBJ1-5, with 7 bases lining up with TRBD1. The germline gives CDR1 SGHDT, CDR2 YYEEEE. The length of the CDR3 is 15 residues. V lost 4 bases, J lost 6 bases, and 10 bases stayed unmatched. The CDR3: CASSTREGAGQPQHF. Here the CDR3 DNA reads TGTGCCAGCAGCACCCGAGAGGGGGCGGGTCAGCCCCAGCATTTT. The whole variable domain, remainder taken from reference TRBV5-6 and TRBJ1-5, is DAGVTQSPTHLIKTRGQQVTLRCSPKSGHDTVSWYQQALGQGPQFIFQYYEEEERQRGNFPDRFSGHQFPNYSSELNVNALLLGDSALYLCASSTREGAGQPQHFGDGTRLSIL.

The V and J genes are TRBV11-2 and TRBJ2-3; 7 nucleotides align to TRBD2. This CDR3 is 17 amino acids long. V gave up 5 bases and J gave up 2 bases; unmatched junction bases: 13. Germline CDR1 SGHAT, CDR2 FQNNGV. CDR3 in DNA: TGTGCCAGCAGCAGGCGGTGGGGCGGGAGATCCACAGATACGCAGTATTTT. Protein product: CASSRRWGGRSTDTQYF.

V usage is TRBV14 and J usage is TRBJ2-1; D ambiguous. Germline values: CDR1 SGHDN, CDR2 FVKESK. V lost 1 base and J lost 2, with 9 bases in between. The CDR3 extends over 15 amino acids. CDR3 coding DNA: TGTGCCAGCAGCCAAGGAGCGCCAGCCTACAATGAGCAGTTCTTC. Translated: CASSQGAPAYNEQFF.

V and J are TRBV4-3 and TRBJ2-7; D perhaps matches TRBD1 (6 bases). Looked up from germline, CDR1 is LGHNA and CDR2 is YSLEER. The CDR3 consists of 16 residues. Trimming took off 0 bases at V and 7 bases at J, with 19 bases between the two ends. In DNA, the CDR3 is TGCGCCAGCAGCCAAGAGCGGACCCAGGGGCCTTTAGAGCAGTACTTC. Amino acid sequence: CASSQERTQGPLEQYF.

J is TRBJ2-3 and V is TRBV24-1; D unresolved. CDR1 is KGHDR and CDR2 is SFDVKD in the germline V gene. The ends were cut back, 8 bases at V and 2 bases at J, with 16 bases in the middle. This CDR3 is 15 amino acids long. The CDR3 DNA is TGTGCCACCACCAGAACCAGTATCCACACAGATACGCAGTATTTT. Translating it yields CATTRTSIHTDTQYF.